This T cell receptor (beta chain) derives from a study of brain T cells in children with intractable seizures. Sequencing used immunoSEQ multiplex PCR; TCRdb keeps in-frame clones, though not all of them. Of approximately 330,000 clones in the sample, roughly 92% were seen once. Sample time point: blood from clinic visit 5 months post-surgery; TSC patient then seizure free. The V end was cut by 5 bases, the J end by 1 base, with 2 bases between. This CDR3 comprises 11 residues. Germline V gene data show CDR1 as PRHDT and CDR2 as FYEKMQ (reference sequence). Worth noting for this clone: The sample carries other DNA sequences with the same CDR3.

The chain couples TRBV13 to TRBJ1-1; no clear D. The starting material was peripheral blood, obtained about 5 months after surgery. The source of this sequence is a boy under three years old with tuberous sclerosis and intractable seizures. The CDR3 protein is CASSRNTEAFF. The CDR3 nucleotides read TGTGCCAGCAGCCGGAACACTGAAGCTTTCTTT.